Shown below are 29 T cell receptor beta chains from a single sample sequenced in a study of glioma-infiltrating T cells after dendritic cell vaccination (TCRdb year 2016). Receptors were amplified or captured by the immunoSEQ multiplex PCR assay. As stored in TCRdb, this immuneACCESS dataset retains in-frame rearrangements with V and J assigned. A fraction of the clones does not appear; measured against another copy, unresolved V genes explain less than half of the discrepancy, and the remainder lacks a known reason. The sample data list tens of thousands of clones, and roughly 85% of these were observed just once. The top ten clonotypes cover approximately 10% of the sample. This sample comprised blood, obtained before dendritic cell vaccination. The receptors were gathered from a human donor with glioblastoma.

V is TRBV6-5 and J is TRBJ1-3, with TRBD1 as a possible D gene (5 bases). CDR1 and CDR2 (germline): MNHEY, SVGAGI. V was shortened by 2 bases and J by 4 bases, with 15 bases between the two germline ends. This CDR3 is 16 amino acids long. CDR3 sequence: CASSYNIGGVGNTIYF. In DNA form, the CDR3 reads TGTGCCAGCAGTTACAATATTGGAGGGGTAGGAAACACCATATATTTT.

This chain connects TRBV5-5 to TRBJ1-2, with 9 nucleotides matching TRBD1. J lost 2 bases, V lost 1 base, and 3 bases had no gene match. The CDR3 loop spans 15 amino acids. The germline V gene encodes CDR1 SGHKS and CDR2 YYEKEE (reference sequence). Written as DNA, the CDR3 is TGTGCCAGCAGCTTGATCGGGACAGGGAACTATGGCTACACCTTC. Residues: CASSLIGTGNYGYTF.

CDR3 nucleotide sequence: TGTGCCAGCAGCCAGACACGTAGGGAAAAACTGTTTTTT. Protein product: CASSQTRREKLFF. This chain links TRBV11-2 with TRBJ1-4; D call uncertain. The CDR3 length is 13 residues. V was clipped by 5 bases and J by 8 bases, with 12 bases between them. Germline CDR1 and CDR2: SGHAT and FQNNGV.

The rearrangement uses TRBV7-2 and TRBJ1-5, with D hard to call. V lost 4 bases to trimming and J lost 3 bases, with 10 bases between them. Looked up from germline, CDR1 is SGHTA and CDR2 is FQGNSA. This CDR3 spans 14 amino acids. In nucleotides, the CDR3 is TGTGCCAGCAGCTCCGGGTCCTTCAATCAGCCCCAGCATTTT. Translating it yields CASSSGSFNQPQHF.

The chain joins TRBV18 to TRBJ2-2; the match to TRBD1 covers 7 bases. CDR3 length: 16 amino acids. Per germline, CDR1 KGHSH and CDR2 LQKENI. Germline trimming cut 3 bases from V and 4 bases from J; bases unmatched to any gene: 8. Here the CDR3 reads CASSPTPGGSTGELFF. CDR3 coding DNA: TGTGCCAGCTCACCCACCCCAGGGGGTAGCACCGGGGAGCTGTTTTTT.

CDR3 nucleotide sequence: TGCGCCAGCAGTCCAGGGCTTCCCGAGCAGTACTTC. It yields the protein CASSPGLPEQYF. This chain links TRBV10-1 with TRBJ2-7; a weak D match, TRBD1 (5 bases). This CDR3 is 12 amino acids long. V was cut by 5 bases and J by 6 bases, with 11 bases left in between. The germline CDR1 and CDR2 sequences are WNHNN and SYGVQD (reference sequence).

The rearrangement uses TRBV4-3 and TRBJ1-1; 7 nucleotides match TRBD1. The CDR3 has 14 residues. The V gene end was trimmed by 4 bases and the J gene end by 2 bases; junction bases not matched to a gene: 4. Germline lookup yields CDR1 LGHNA and CDR2 YSLEER. The CDR3 is CASSRGDSNTEAFF. DNA for the CDR3: TGCGCCAGCAGCCGAGGGGACAGCAACACTGAAGCTTTCTTT.

The chain is built from TRBV13 and TRBJ1-1; 7 bases fit TRBD1. This CDR3 has 15 amino acids. V gave up 5 bases and J gave up 1 base; unmatched junction bases: 7. Germline CDR1 is PRHDT and CDR2 is FYEKMQ (reference sequence). CDR3: CASSDRTGPNTEAFF. The CDR3 DNA reads as TGTGCCAGCAGCGACCGGACAGGACCGAACACTGAAGCTTTCTTT.

The rearrangement links TRBV6-1 to TRBJ1-2; D gene unclear. Trimming took 1 base from V and 7 from J, leaving 10 bases between them. The CDR3 totals 13 residues. Germline-derived CDR1 and CDR2 are MNHNS and SASEGT. The CDR3 sequence: CASSEGVNGGYTF. The DNA of the CDR3 is TGTGCCAGCAGTGAAGGAGTTAATGGTGGCTACACCTTC.

This clone was detected only a few times. This rearrangement joins TRBV30 to TRBJ2-1; 9 positions agree with TRBD1. Germline assignment: CDR1 GTSNPN and CDR2 SVGIG (reference sequence). This CDR3 is built from 16 residues. V was clipped by 0 bases and J by 7 bases; unmatched bases: 10. The CDR3 DNA is TGTGCCTGGAGTGTGTCACTAGGACAGGGGCGTAATGAGCAGTTCTTC. It translates to CAWSVSLGQGRNEQFF.

V usage is TRBV2 and J usage is TRBJ1-5; 7 bases map to TRBD1. Germline-derived CDR1 and CDR2 are SNHLY and FYNNEI. The CDR3 extends over 13 amino acids. The V segment lost 6 bases and the J segment 10 bases; nucleotides outside the gene matches: 9. The DNA for the CDR3 is TGTGCCAGCAGCCGACAGGGACCAGATCCCCAGCATTTT. Its translation: CASSRQGPDPQHF. Using reference TRBV2 and TRBJ1-5 for the parts outside the CDR3, the full variable domain is EPEVTQTPSHQVTQMGQEVILRCVPISNHLYFYWYRQILGQKVEFLVSFYNNEISEKSEIFDDQFSVERPDGSNFTLKIRSTKLEDSAMYFCASSRQGPDPQHFGDGTRLSIL.

V usage is TRBV11-2 and J usage is TRBJ1-1; possibly TRBD1 for D (6 bases). Germline values: CDR1 SGHAT, CDR2 FQNNGV. The CDR3 length is 13 residues. V shed 5 bases and J shed 8 bases, with 15 bases lying between them. This chain's CDR3 is CASSDYRDYEAFF. The CDR3 region has the DNA TGTGCCAGCAGCGACTACAGGGACTACGAAGCTTTCTTT.

The CDR3 bases are TGTGCCAGCAGTCCCTCTCGGACAGGTTATGGCTACACCTTC. Amino acids: CASSPSRTGYGYTF. V gene TRBV6-5 combines with J gene TRBJ1-2; 7 bases agree with TRBD1. The CDR3 sequence is 14 residues long. Germline loops: CDR1 MNHEY, CDR2 SVGAGI. With V trimmed by 5 bases and J by 5 bases, 8 bases remained unmatched.

The J gene is TRBJ2-7, the V gene TRBV19, with 9 positions matching TRBD1. The CDR3 has 15 amino acids. The germline V gene encodes CDR1 LNHDA and CDR2 SQIVND (reference sequence). The J segment lost 7 bases and the V segment lost 3 bases, leaving 10 bases of the junction unmatched. The CDR3 region has the DNA TGTGCCAGTAGTATGCTCCCGGGACAGGGTAGGGAGCAGTACTTC. Translated: CASSMLPGQGREQYF.

The rearrangement uses TRBV5-4 and TRBJ1-1, with TRBD1 identical over 9 bases. Germline V gene sequence: CDR1 SGHNT, CDR2 YYREEE (reference sequence). This CDR3 is 15 amino acids long. With 1 base clipped from V and 3 bases from J, the junction kept 4 bases outside the gene matches. The CDR3 region has the DNA TGTGCCAGCAGCTTGACAGGGGGCTCGGACACTGAAGCTTTCTTT. Its translation: CASSLTGGSDTEAFF. Based on the CDR3 plus reference TRBV5-4 and TRBJ1-1, the full variable domain is ETGVTQSPTHLIKTRGQQVTLRCSSQSGHNTVSWYQQALGQGPQFIFQYYREEENGRGNFPPRFSGLQFPNYSSELNVNALELDDSALYLCASSLTGGSDTEAFFGQGTRLTVV.

This clone was recorded only once. The sample carries other DNA sequences with the same CDR3. The chain recombines TRBV9 with TRBJ1-6, with 7 bases fitting TRBD1. Trimming at V came to 3 bases and at J to 13 bases, leaving 22 bases not matched to a gene. The V gene's germline CDR1 is SGDLS and CDR2 YYNGEE. This CDR3 has 18 residues. The CDR3 DNA is TGTGCCAGCAGCGGGGAAGGACAGGCCCGCGTCCGGGGTTCCCCCCTCCACTTT. Translated: CASSGEGQARVRGSPLHF.

The rearrangement uses TRBV7-2 and TRBJ2-1; 8 bases are shared with TRBD1. The V and J ends lost 5 bases and 6 bases, in that order; junction bases with no gene match: 9. Germline-derived CDR1 and CDR2 are SGHTA and FQGNSA. There are 15 residues in the CDR3. In DNA, the CDR3 is TGTGCCAGCAGCGCGGGACAGGTGTCACGCAATGAGCAGTTCTTC. Its protein is CASSAGQVSRNEQFF. Combining the CDR3 with reference TRBV7-2 and TRBJ2-1 gives the whole variable domain GAGVSQSPSNKVTEKGKDVELRCDPISGHTALYWYRQSLGQGLEFLIYFQGNSAPDKSGLPSDRFSAERTGGSVSTLTIQRTQQEDSAVYLCASSAGQVSRNEQFFGPGTRLTVL.

The chain employs TRBV7-2 and TRBJ2-7, with TRBD2 matching 8 bases. Per germline, CDR1 SGHTA and CDR2 FQGNSA. V lost 0 bases and J lost 11; bases outside the gene matches: 6. This CDR3 has 13 residues. The CDR3 nucleotides are TGTGCCAGCAGCTTAGCGGGCCAGCGGGAGAAGTACTTC. Protein sequence: CASSLAGQREKYF.

The chain employs TRBV11-2 and TRBJ2-7; 10 nucleotides align to TRBD1. The V gene end was trimmed by 4 bases and the J gene end by 4 bases; junction bases not matched to a gene: 1. There are 13 residues in the CDR3. Germline V CDR1 and CDR2: SGHAT, FQNNGV. The CDR3 loop is CASSSGQGYEQYF. In DNA form, the CDR3 reads TGTGCCAGCAGCTCGGGACAGGGGTACGAGCAGTACTTC.

The chain combines TRBV25-1 with TRBJ1-1; D possibly corresponds to TRBD1 (5 bases). CDR1 and CDR2 (germline): MGHDK, SYGVNS. CDR3 length equals 14 residues. Deletions cut 3 bases from V and 0 bases from J, with 8 bases between. CDR3 DNA: TGTGCCAGCAGTGAGAAGGGGATGAACACTGAAGCTTTCTTT. It translates to CASSEKGMNTEAFF. Variable domain in full (rest from reference TRBV25-1 and TRBJ1-1): EADIYQTPRYLVIGTGKKITLECSQTMGHDKMYWYQQDPGMELHLIHYSYGVNSTEKGDLSSESTVSRIRTEHFPLTLESARPSHTSQYLCASSEKGMNTEAFFGQGTRLTVV.

This clone has only a few counts. This chain links TRBV19 with TRBJ1-1; no reliable D call. CDR3 size: 14 residues. The V gene's germline CDR1 is LNHDA and CDR2 SQIVND (reference sequence). The V and J ends lost 6 bases and 0 bases respectively, with 11 bases between them. The CDR3 here is CASSSGRMNTEAFF. The CDR3 nucleotides read TGTGCCAGTAGCTCCGGGAGGATGAACACTGAAGCTTTCTTT.

V gene TRBV7-2 combines with J gene TRBJ2-3, with TRBD1 matching over 9 bases. The CDR3 totals 15 residues. The germline V gene encodes CDR1 SGHTA and CDR2 FQGNSA. V lost 5 bases to trimming and J lost 5 bases; unmatched junction nucleotides: 8. The CDR3 sequence: CASSPTGQGRDTQYF. The CDR3 bases are TGTGCCAGCAGCCCGACGGGACAGGGACGAGATACGCAGTATTTT.

V gene TRBV25-1 combines with J gene TRBJ1-3; D might be TRBD1 (6 bases). V was trimmed by 8 bases and J by 8 bases, leaving 22 bases between them. CDR1 is MGHDK, CDR2 SYGVNS, per germline. This CDR3 contains 15 residues. The CDR3, as DNA: TGTGCCAGCTCAGGGCCAGGGGTAAAGAGGGACACCATATATTTT. This encodes CASSGPGVKRDTIYF.

This clone was counted a few times. The J gene is TRBJ1-3, the V gene TRBV6-1, with 7 positions matching TRBD1. CDR1 is MNHNS and CDR2 is SASEGT in the germline V gene. V lost 0 bases to trimming and J lost 5 bases; unmatched junction nucleotides: 7. There are 16 residues in the CDR3. This CDR3 reads CASSEAEGTVRNTIYF. In nucleotides, the CDR3 is TGTGCCAGCAGTGAAGCCGAAGGGACAGTAAGAAACACCATATATTTT.

The gene calls are TRBV30 and TRBJ1-3, with 7 bases that match TRBD1. This CDR3 contains 17 residues. CDR1 GTSNPN and CDR2 SVGIG come from the germline V gene (reference sequence). Losses at the gene ends were 2 bases for V and 1 base for J; bases not matched to a gene: 11. The CDR3 region has the DNA TGTGCCTGGAGTACTAAATATACAGGGGAATCTGGAAACACCATATATTTT. Its protein is CAWSTKYTGESGNTIYF.

The chain recombines TRBV5-1 with TRBJ2-7, with TRBD1 matching over 10 bases. The CDR3 length is 16 residues. In germline, CDR1 is SGHRS, CDR2 YFSETQ. The V segment lost 0 bases and the J segment 0 bases; nucleotides outside the gene matches: 3. CDR3 sequence (DNA): TGCGCCAGCAGCTTGGGGGGACAGGGGATCTCCTACGAGCAGTACTTC. Translating gives CASSLGGQGISYEQYF.

The CDR3 region has the DNA TGTGCCAGCAGCTGGGACAGGGGGCCCTACGAGCAGTACTTC. This gives the protein CASSWDRGPYEQYF. This rearrangement joins TRBV5-5 to TRBJ2-7, with 12 bases fitting TRBD1. Germline CDR1 SGHKS, CDR2 YYEKEE (reference sequence). This CDR3 comprises 14 residues. The V gene end was trimmed by 3 bases and the J gene end by 2 bases; junction bases not matched to a gene: 0.

The chain recombines TRBV18 with TRBJ2-7; D call uncertain. The germline V and J ends were trimmed by 0 bases and 6 bases, with 12 bases remaining between them. CDR1 and CDR2 (germline): KGHSH, LQKENI. There are 14 residues in the CDR3. CDR3 region: CASSPPMPTGEQYF. Written as DNA, the CDR3 is TGTGCCAGCTCACCACCTATGCCAACGGGCGAGCAGTACTTC.

The rearrangement joins TRBV5-6 to TRBJ1-5, with D tentatively TRBD1 (6 bases). CDR1 is SGHDT and CDR2 is YYEEEE in the germline V gene. The length of the CDR3 is 14 residues. Trimming removed 1 base at V and 5 bases at J, with 10 bases between. CDR3 protein: CASSLWQGHQPQHF. The DNA of the CDR3 is TGTGCCAGCAGCTTGTGGCAGGGGCATCAGCCCCAGCATTTT.